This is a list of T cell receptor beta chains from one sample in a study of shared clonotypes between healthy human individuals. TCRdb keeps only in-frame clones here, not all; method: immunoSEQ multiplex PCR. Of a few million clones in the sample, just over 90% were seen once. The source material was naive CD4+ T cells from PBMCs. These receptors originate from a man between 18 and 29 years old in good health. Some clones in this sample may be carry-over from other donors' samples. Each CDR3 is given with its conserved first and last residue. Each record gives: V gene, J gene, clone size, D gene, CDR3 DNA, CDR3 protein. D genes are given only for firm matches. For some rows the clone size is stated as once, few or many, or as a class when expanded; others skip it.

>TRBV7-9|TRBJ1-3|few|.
TGTGCCAGCAGCTCCTGGCAGGGAGGAAACACCATATATTTT
CASSSWQGGNTIYF
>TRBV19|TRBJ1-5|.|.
TGTGCCAGTAGTATAAGGGTCCAGGACAATCAGCCCCAGCATTTT
CASSIRVQDNQPQHF
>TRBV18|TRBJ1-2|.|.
TGTGCCAGCTCACCAGGGGCCCGAAACTATGGCTACACCTTC
CASSPGARNYGYTF
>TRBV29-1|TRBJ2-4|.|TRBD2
TGCAGCGTTGGGGAGGGTTCCTACATTCAGTACTTC
CSVGEGSYIQYF
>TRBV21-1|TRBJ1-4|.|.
TGTGCCAGCAGCAAATTTTGCGATGAAAAACTGTTTTTT
CASSKFCDEKLFF
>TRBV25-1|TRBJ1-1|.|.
TGTGCCAGCCATGGGCTGGGCGGGGCATCCAAGGTGAACACTGAAGCTTTCTTT
CASHGLGGASKVNTEAFF
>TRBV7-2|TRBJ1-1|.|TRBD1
TGTGCCAGCATCGACAGGGGCGCTATGAACACTGAAGCTTTCTTT
CASIDRGAMNTEAFF
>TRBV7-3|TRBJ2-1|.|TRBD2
TGTGCCAGCAGCTTAAGTAGCGGGAGGGTAAGTGAGCAGTTCTTC
CASSLSSGRVSEQFF
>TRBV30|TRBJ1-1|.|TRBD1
TGTGCCTGGAGACCCACAGGGGTCCCGAACACTGAAGCTTTCTTT
CAWRPTGVPNTEAFF
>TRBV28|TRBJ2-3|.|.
TGTGCCAGCAGGGGAACGGCTGGGGGGATTCGTGATACGCAGTATTTT
CASRGTAGGIRDTQYF
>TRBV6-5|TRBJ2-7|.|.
TGTGCCAGCAGCCGCGCCCCCGATGGGCCCGAGCAGTACTTC
CASSRAPDGPEQYF
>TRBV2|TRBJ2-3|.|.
TGTGCCAGCAAACCCGACCGGGCGAGCACAGATACGCAGTATTTT
CASKPDRASTDTQYF
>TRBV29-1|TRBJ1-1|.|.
TGCAGCGTTGGAGGAGGCAGGCCGAACACTGAAGCTTTCTTT
CSVGGGRPNTEAFF
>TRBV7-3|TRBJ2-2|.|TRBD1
TGTGCCAGCAGCTTGACAGGGGTCACCGGGGAGCTGTTTTTT
CASSLTGVTGELFF
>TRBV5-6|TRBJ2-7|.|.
TGTGCCAGCAGCTTGTTCTCGGCATTCACCTACGAGCAGTACTTC
CASSLFSAFTYEQYF
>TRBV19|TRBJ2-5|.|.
TGTGCCAGTAGGACCGGAGGAGGAGAAGAGACCCAGTACTTC
CASRTGGGEETQYF
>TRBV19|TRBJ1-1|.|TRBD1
TGTGCCAGTACAACTCGGGGAGGGGGCTTGATCTTGGGAGCTTTCTTT
CASTTRGGGLILGAFF
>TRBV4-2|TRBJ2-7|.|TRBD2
TGTGCCAGCAGCCGTCCAACCCCTTACCCGGGGACGGTAGAGCGGGGGGACGAGCAGTACTTC
CASSRPTPYPGTVERGDEQYF
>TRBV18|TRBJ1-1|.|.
TGTGCCAGCTCACCACCGGCCCGGAACACTGAAGCTTTCTTT
CASSPPARNTEAFF
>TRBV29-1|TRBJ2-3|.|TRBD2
TGCAGCGTTGAAGATCCACTAGCGGGAGGGCCGGGTACGCAGTATTTT
CSVEDPLAGGPGTQYF
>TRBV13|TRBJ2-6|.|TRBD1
TGTGCCAGCAGCTTACAGGGGGCTGGGGCCAACGTCCTGACTTTC
CASSLQGAGANVLTF
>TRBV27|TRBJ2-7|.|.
TGTGCCAGCAGTTTAATGGCAGGGAGCTCCTACGAGCAGTACTTC
CASSLMAGSSYEQYF
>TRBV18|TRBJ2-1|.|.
TGTGCCAGCTCACCATACGTCTCGGGGGAGAATGAGCAGTTCTTC
CASSPYVSGENEQFF
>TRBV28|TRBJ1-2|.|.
TGTGCCAGCAACTCGGGGTCAAGTGGCTACACCTTC
CASNSGSSGYTF
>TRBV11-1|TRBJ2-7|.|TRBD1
TGTGCCAGCAGCTTAGCCACCGGACAGGGTTGGGTCTACGAGCAGTACTTC
CASSLATGQGWVYEQYF
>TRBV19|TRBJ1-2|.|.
TGTGCCAGTAGTATATCTTCCAGGAGAAACTATGGCTACACCTTC
CASSISSRRNYGYTF
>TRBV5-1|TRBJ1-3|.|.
TGCGCCAGCAGCTTGACTGGGAGGGGAAACACCATATATTTT
CASSLTGRGNTIYF
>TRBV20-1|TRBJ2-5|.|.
TGCAGTGCTAGCCGGCAAGAGACCCAGTACTTC
CSASRQETQYF
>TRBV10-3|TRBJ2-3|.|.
TGTGCCACCGGGCCCCCGAGCACAGATACGCAGTATTTT
CATGPPSTDTQYF
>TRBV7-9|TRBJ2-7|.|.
TGTGCCAGCAGCAATAATTTTTACGAGCAGTACTTC
CASSNNFYEQYF
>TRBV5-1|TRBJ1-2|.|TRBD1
TGCGCCAGCAGCTTGGGACCGGGACAGGGGGATGGCTACACCTTC
CASSLGPGQGDGYTF
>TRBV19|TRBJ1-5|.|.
TGTGCCAGTAGCCGTAAGGAAGGGTATAGCAATCAGCCCCAGCATTTT
CASSRKEGYSNQPQHF
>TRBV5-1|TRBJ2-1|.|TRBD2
TGCGCCAGCAGCCCCGCAGGGCGGGGGAGCGAGGGGTTCTTC
CASSPAGRGSEGFF
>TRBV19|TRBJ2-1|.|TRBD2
TGTGCCAGTAGTTGGACTAGCGGGAGGGCCCATGAGCAGTTCTTC
CASSWTSGRAHEQFF
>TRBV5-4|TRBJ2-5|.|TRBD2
TGTGCCAGCAGCCGGACTAGCGAGAGACAAGAGACCCAGTACTTC
CASSRTSERQETQYF
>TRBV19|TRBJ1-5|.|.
TGTGCCAGTAGGGGGAATTATGTCCGGCAGCCCCAGCATTTT
CASRGNYVRQPQHF
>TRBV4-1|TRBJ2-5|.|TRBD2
TGCGCCAGCAGCCAAGACGGGACTAGCGGGAGGGCCGGGGAGACCCAGTACTTC
CASSQDGTSGRAGETQYF
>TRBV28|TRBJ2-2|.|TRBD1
TGTGCCAGCAGTCTCCTCCCGACAGGGGGCAAAGTAAGGACCGGGGAGCTGTTTTTT
CASSLLPTGGKVRTGELFF
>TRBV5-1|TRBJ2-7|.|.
TGCGCCAGCAGCTTAGGGGGCTACGAGCAGTACTTC
CASSLGGYEQYF
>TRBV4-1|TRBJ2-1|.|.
TGCGCCAGCAGCTCTGGGGGCGCGCAGACCTACAATGAGCAGTTCTTC
CASSSGGAQTYNEQFF
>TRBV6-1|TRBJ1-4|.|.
TGTGCCAGCAGCAAAAATGAAAAACTGTTTTTT
CASSKNEKLFF
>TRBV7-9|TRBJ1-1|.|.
TGTGCCAGCAGCTCGGAGCGGGACGGATCGAACACTGAAGCTTTCTTT
CASSSERDGSNTEAFF
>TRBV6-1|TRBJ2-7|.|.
TGTGCCAGTACCTCGGACGGGACCTACGAGCAGTACTTC
CASTSDGTYEQYF
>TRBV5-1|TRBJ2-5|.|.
TGCGCCAGTACGGGGGACCAAGAGACCCAGTACTTC
CASTGDQETQYF
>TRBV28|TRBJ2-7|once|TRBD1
TGTGCCAGCAGTTCCCTGGGCAGGGGGCGAGAGCAGTACTTC
CASSSLGRGREQYF
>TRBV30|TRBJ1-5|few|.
TGTGCCTGGAGTGGAGGTCAGGGTAAGGTTTGGCCCCAGCATTTT
CAWSGGQGKVWPQHF
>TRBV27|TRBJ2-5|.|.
TGTGCCAGCAGTTTAATTAGACGACACCAGCAAGAGACCCAGTACTTC
CASSLIRRHQQETQYF
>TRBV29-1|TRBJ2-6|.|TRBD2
TGCAGCGTGAGGGGAGGGGTTGCTGGGGCCAACGTCCTGACTTTC
CSVRGGVAGANVLTF
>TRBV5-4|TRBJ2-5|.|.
TGTGCCAGCAGCTTATCCGCGACGGCGGAAATCCAAGAGACCCAGTACTTC
CASSLSATAEIQETQYF
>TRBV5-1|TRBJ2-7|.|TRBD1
TGCGCCAGCAGCTTGGCCTCCCGGACAGGGTATTCCTACGAGCAGTACTTC
CASSLASRTGYSYEQYF
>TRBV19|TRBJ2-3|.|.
TGTGCCAGTAGTATCGCCCCCTCCACAGATACGCAGTATTTT
CASSIAPSTDTQYF
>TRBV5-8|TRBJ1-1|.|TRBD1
TGTGCCAGCAGCTCGGAGGGGGCCCATCGAAAAGCTTTCTTT
CASSSEGAHRKAFF